Listed below are T cell receptor beta chains from one sample, sequenced in a study of cytomegalovirus exposure and HLA in healthy donors. Here immunoSEQ multiplex PCR was the method, and the copy in TCRdb shows in-frame clones only, minus some. The repertoire includes nearly 110,000 clones, roughly four fifths of them detected once, and 3.5% to 4% sits in the top ten. The specimen sequenced was PBMCs. The receptors were gathered from a man aged 55 to 70 in good health and CMV-seronegative. The CDR3 runs from the conserved cysteine through the conserved F or W. The D gene is left open where the match is weak. Size is omitted from some rows. Given values are once, few, many or a class for expanded clones.

abundance	v_gene	d_gene	j_gene	CDR3nt	CDR3aa
.	TRBV5-1	TRBD2	TRBJ2-3	TGCGCCAGCAGCCCCACTAGCGGGGGGGCGCAAGATACGCAGTATTTT	CASSPTSGGAQDTQYF
once	TRBV6-6	TRBD1	TRBJ1-2	TGTGCCAGCAGTTACTTAGGGGGCCCCTTCTATGGCTACACCTTC	CASSYLGGPFYGYTF
few	TRBV7-2	.	TRBJ1-2	TGTGCCAGCAGCCGCCGAGCTAACTATGGCTACACCTTC	CASSRRANYGYTF
.	TRBV15	.	TRBJ2-5	TGTGCCACCAGCAGAGAAGTCGGGTTTGCGGCCCAGTACTTC	CATSREVGFAAQYF
.	TRBV9	.	TRBJ2-6	TGTGCCAGCAGCCCCAGAAGGGGGACTGGGGCCAACGTCCTGACTTTC	CASSPRRGTGANVLTF
.	TRBV7-2	TRBD1	TRBJ2-3	TGTGCCAGCAGCCCACAGGGGGCGCCGACAGATACGCAGTATTTT	CASSPQGAPTDTQYF
few	TRBV10-2	.	TRBJ1-2	TGCGCCAGCAGTGGGGGCTCCTTCGGCTACACCTTC	CASSGGSFGYTF
.	TRBV5-4	TRBD2	TRBJ2-2	TGTGCCAGCAGCCCCGTTCTAGCGGGGGTCCTCACCGGGGAGCTGTTTTTT	CASSPVLAGVLTGELFF
.	TRBV15	.	TRBJ1-1	TGTGCCACCAGCAGAGATAGGGGGTTGAACACTGAAGCTTTCTTT	CATSRDRGLNTEAFF
.	TRBV12-5	TRBD1	TRBJ1-4	TGTGCTAGTGGTTTGTCCGGGACAGGACAAGAAAAACTGTTTTTT	CASGLSGTGQEKLFF
.	TRBV7-9	.	TRBJ2-3	TGTGCCAGCAGCGCCCGGGACTCCCGGGTAGATACGCAGTATTTT	CASSARDSRVDTQYF
.	TRBV6-6	TRBD1	TRBJ1-1	TGTGCCAGCAAGGGACAGGGAGGTAACACTGAAGCTTTCTTT	CASKGQGGNTEAFF
.	TRBV2	.	TRBJ1-6	TGTGCCAGCAATAGACAGGTGGAGGTTTCACCCCTCCACTTT	CASNRQVEVSPLHF
.	TRBV27	.	TRBJ1-5	TGTGCCAGCAGTTCCCTCGGGGGGTATGGCAATCAGCCCCAGCATTTT	CASSSLGGYGNQPQHF
.	TRBV19	TRBD1	TRBJ1-2	TGTGCCAGTAGTACGTCCGGACAGGGGGCTAACTATGGCTACACCTTC	CASSTSGQGANYGYTF
few	TRBV6-5	TRBD1	TRBJ1-5	TGTGCCAGCAGCCGGACAGGGATTTTGAATCAGCCCCAGCATTTT	CASSRTGILNQPQHF
.	TRBV7-2	TRBD1	TRBJ1-1	TGTGCCAGCAGCCCGGGACAGTTGAACACTGAAGCTTTCTTT	CASSPGQLNTEAFF
.	TRBV5-1	.	TRBJ1-2	TGCGCCAGCAGCTTCGGGAGTCCCTATGGCTACACCTTC	CASSFGSPYGYTF
.	TRBV7-9	.	TRBJ1-1	TGTGCCAGCAGTTCCCAAGGACAGCAGGGCACTGAAGCTTTCTTT	CASSSQGQQGTEAFF
.	TRBV7-2	TRBD2	TRBJ2-1	TGTGCCAGCAGCTTACGAGCGGGGGGGTACAATGAGCAGTTCTTC	CASSLRAGGYNEQFF
.	TRBV9	TRBD1	TRBJ2-4	TGTGCCAGCAGCCCCGGGACAGAAGCCCCTAAAAACATTCAGTACTTC	CASSPGTEAPKNIQYF
.	TRBV4-1	.	TRBJ1-5	TGCGCCAGCAGCCAAGTCCCCCAACAGGGCGAAAAAGGCAATCAGCCCCAGCATTTT	CASSQVPQQGEKGNQPQHF
.	TRBV30	.	TRBJ1-2	TGTGCCTGGAGTTTGGAGCGGGGAGGCTACACCTTC	CAWSLERGGYTF
.	TRBV27	TRBD1	TRBJ1-2	TGTGCCAGCAGTTCTCGGGACAGGGCCCATGGCTACACCTTC	CASSSRDRAHGYTF
.	TRBV19	.	TRBJ2-1	TGTGCCAGTAGTATACTTGGGCCGAGCTCCTACAATGAGCAGTTCTTC	CASSILGPSSYNEQFF
.	TRBV18	.	TRBJ1-2	TGTGCCAGCTCACCAAGGCGGGAAAACTATGGCTACACCTTC	CASSPRRENYGYTF
.	TRBV28	TRBD1	TRBJ2-4	TGTGCCAGCAGTTTCATTTATGGCCCCGCCGACAGGGGGCCGGCCAAAAACATTCAGTACTTC	CASSFIYGPADRGPAKNIQYF
.	TRBV6-5	.	TRBJ1-1	TGTGCCAGCAGTTACTCTCGGGGTCGCACTGAAGCTTTCTTT	CASSYSRGRTEAFF
.	TRBV18	TRBD1	TRBJ1-2	TGTGCCAGCTCACCAAGGACAGGTTCCAACTATGGCTACACCTTC	CASSPRTGSNYGYTF
few	TRBV21-1	.	TRBJ2-1	TGTGCCAGCAGCGGGCCCTTCTACAATGAGCAGTTCTTC	CASSGPFYNEQFF
few	TRBV29-1	.	TRBJ2-4	TGCAGCGTTGCTGAGACAGGTACCAAAAACATTCAGTACTTC	CSVAETGTKNIQYF
few	TRBV6-1	.	TRBJ1-3	TGTGCCAGCAGTGAATTTGGGCGGGGGGGAAACACCATATATTTT	CASSEFGRGGNTIYF
.	TRBV18	TRBD2	TRBJ2-2	TGTGCCAGCTCACCGGAGGATCTAGCGGGGACAAACACCGGGGAGCTGTTTTTT	CASSPEDLAGTNTGELFF
.	TRBV6-5	.	TRBJ2-1	TGTGCCAGCAGTTACAGGTACAGGGACCCCTACAATGAGCAGTTCTTC	CASSYRYRDPYNEQFF
.	TRBV6-6	TRBD1	TRBJ1-2	TGTGCCAGCAGTTCACAGGGGGCCTATGGCTACACCTTC	CASSSQGAYGYTF
.	TRBV29-1	TRBD1	TRBJ1-1	TGCAGCGTTCTATCATCGACAGGGGGCAGGAAGAACACTGAAGCTTTCTTT	CSVLSSTGGRKNTEAFF
.	TRBV6-1	TRBD1	TRBJ1-5	TGTGCCAGCAGTGAAGGACAGGGGTCCCCCGATATTCGCAATCAGCCCCAGCATTTT	CASSEGQGSPDIRNQPQHF
once	TRBV18	TRBD1	TRBJ2-5	TGTGCCAGCTCACCCAGGACAGGGCGGCAAGAGACCCAGTACTTC	CASSPRTGRQETQYF
.	TRBV4-3	.	TRBJ2-2	TGCGCCAGCAGCCAAGAAGCAGCGGATAACACCGGGGAGCTGTTTTTT	CASSQEAADNTGELFF
.	TRBV7-9	TRBD1	TRBJ2-7	TGTGCCAGCAGCGCTGGGACAGGGGCACACGAGCAGTACTTC	CASSAGTGAHEQYF
.	TRBV5-6	TRBD1	TRBJ1-6	TGTGCCAGCAGCAATCGACAGGGGAGCGGATCACCCCTCCACTTT	CASSNRQGSGSPLHF
.	TRBV5-1	.	TRBJ2-7	TGCGCCAGCAGCTTGGCCAGTGGCTCCTACGAGCAGTACTTC	CASSLASGSYEQYF
few	TRBV5-1	TRBD2	TRBJ2-3	TGCGCCAGCAGCTTGGCACTAGCGGGCACAGATACGCAGTATTTT	CASSLALAGTDTQYF
.	TRBV7-2	.	TRBJ1-2	TGTGCCAGCAGCCATCGGGACACCAGCTATGGCTACACCTTC	CASSHRDTSYGYTF
.	TRBV7-3	TRBD1	TRBJ1-2	TGTGCCAGCAGCCGGGACAGGGGGCTTCTGAATGGCTACACCTTC	CASSRDRGLLNGYTF
.	TRBV28	.	TRBJ1-5	TGTGCCAGCAGTTCCATATCCGGGATGTATCAGCCCCAGCATTTT	CASSSISGMYQPQHF
.	TRBV25-1	.	TRBJ2-3	TGTGCCAGCAGTGAATCCCAGGGGATCACAGATACGCAGTATTTT	CASSESQGITDTQYF
.	TRBV7-3	.	TRBJ1-1	TGTGCCAGCAGCTTGACAGTGAACACTGAAGCTTTCTTT	CASSLTVNTEAFF
.	TRBV7-9	TRBD2	TRBJ2-3	TGTGCCAGCAGCTTAGCGGGGGGGAGCACAGATACGCAGTATTTT	CASSLAGGSTDTQYF
.	TRBV2	.	TRBJ1-5	TGTGCCAGCAGCCTAGGGGCTCAGCCCCAGCATTTT	CASSLGAQPQHF
.	TRBV2	TRBD1	TRBJ2-2	TGTGCCAGCAGGGCTAATGGGAACAGGGGCAGGCTGTTTTTT	CASRANGNRGRLFF